Shown below are 6 T cell receptor beta chains from a single sample sequenced in a study of T cell repertoires in cytomegalovirus infection. Each CDR3 protein is one row after TCRdb ran MiXCR on the reads. The sample shows about 240,000 distinct CDR3 sequences, roughly an eighth of them seen only once. Sequenced sample: PBMCs. These receptors were obtained from a human donor in good health (CMV status not recorded). Some clones in this sample may be carry-over from other donors' samples.

This clonotype showed up many times. This chain links TRBV19 with TRBJ1-5; no clear D. Germline assignment: CDR1 LNHDA and CDR2 SQIVND (reference sequence). The V and J ends lost 6 bases and 5 bases respectively, with 17 bases between them. The CDR3 loop spans 15 amino acids. CDR3 sequence reads: CASSPSPGVDQPQHF. CDR3 bases: TGTGCCAGTAGCCCCAGCCCAGGAGTCGATCAGCCCCAGCATTTT.

This chain uses TRBV28 with TRBJ1-5; 9 nucleotides line up with TRBD1. CDR1 is MDHEN, CDR2 SYDVKM, per germline. V lost 6 bases, J lost 6 bases, and 6 bases stayed unmatched. The CDR3 has 14 amino acids. Written as DNA, the CDR3 is TGTGCCAGCAGCGGGACAGGGAATGGTCAGCCCCAGCATTTT. This gives the protein CASSGTGNGQPQHF. The full variable domain, in which reference TRBV28 and TRBJ1-5 provide the parts outside the CDR3, is DVKVTQSSRYLVKRTGEKVFLECVQDMDHENMFWYRQDPGLGLRLIYFSYDVKMKEKGDIPEGYSVSREKKERFSLILESASTNQTSMYLCASSGTGNGQPQHFGDGTRLSIL.

This clonotype was found many times. The rearrangement uses TRBV7-9 and TRBJ2-7, with D possibly TRBD2 on 5 matching bases. V shed 3 bases and J shed 6 bases, with 15 bases lying between them. The CDR3 spans 14 residues. Germline V gene sequence: CDR1 SEHNR, CDR2 FQNEAQ (reference sequence). In nucleotides, the CDR3 is TGTGCCAGCAGCTTCGGACGCGGGCTCGGCGAGCAGTACTTC. Its translation is CASSFGRGLGEQYF.

The chain has TRBV5-4 and TRBJ2-1, with a weak D call TRBD1 (6 bases). There are 15 residues in the CDR3. CDR1 and CDR2 (germline): SGHNT, YYREEE (reference sequence). V lost 4 bases to trimming and J lost 7 bases, with 18 bases between them. The CDR3 coding sequence is TGTGCCAGCAGCCCCGGGGACATACCGGGGAATGAGCAGTTCTTC. Translation: CASSPGDIPGNEQFF.

This clonotype was observed at least ten times. V usage is TRBV2 and J usage is TRBJ1-4; D call uncertain. Germline CDR1 and CDR2: SNHLY and FYNNEI. This CDR3 comprises 12 residues. Trimming stripped 6 bases from V and 13 bases from J, with 15 bases between. The CDR3 reads CASSPGRSGLFF. The CDR3 DNA reads as TGTGCCAGCAGCCCCGGACGGAGCGGACTGTTTTTT.

This clonotype was observed at least ten times. The V and J genes are TRBV5-1 and TRBJ2-5; TRBD2 agrees at 9 bases. With 0 bases clipped from V and 2 bases from J, the junction kept 5 bases outside the gene matches. CDR1 and CDR2 (germline): SGHRS, YFSETQ. There are 16 residues in the CDR3. CDR3 DNA sequence: TGCGCCAGCAGCTTGGGACTAGCGGAAATGCAAGAGACCCAGTACTTC. Translation: CASSLGLAEMQETQYF.